The subject of this entry is one TCR beta chain. Its antigen is still unknown. In the same sample, other DNA sequences code for this CDR3. The data derive from a study of Ad26.COV2.S vaccination and SARS-CoV-2 variants. Points from the study as a whole: From the TCR breadth and depth analyses, total T cell responses may have been underestimated. Vaccinees showed greater spike-specific TCR breadth than placebo recipients. Reports say spike-specific CD8+ and CD4+ T cell responses covered substantial breadth after vaccination.

CDR1 is MNHEY, CDR2 SVGAGI, per germline. Trimming pared 2 bases from V and 6 bases from J, leaving 9 bases between. CDR3 length: 13 amino acids. Treatment specified: some 19 received Ad26.COV2.S at low or high dose, single or two shots; 5 received placebo; per-sample allocation not given. Collection of samples fell on day 63 after the first vaccine or placebo injection. It was Wuhan-strain SARS-CoV-2 spike that the Ad26 vaccine vector expressed. The repertoire was sequenced with immunoSEQ multiplex PCR; TCRdb's copy has only in-frame clones and lacks some. The table has a few hundred thousand clones, 88% seen once.

The chain carries TRBV6-5 and TRBJ2-3; D remains ambiguous. The source material was peripheral blood, sampled in a trial of Ad26.COV2.S vaccine versus placebo. The origin of this receptor is a person aged 18-60 years who received the Ad26.COV2.S COVID-19 vaccine or a placebo. CDR3 protein: CASSYGVGDTQYF. In nucleotides, the CDR3 is TGTGCCAGCAGTTACGGGGTTGGGGATACGCAGTATTTT.